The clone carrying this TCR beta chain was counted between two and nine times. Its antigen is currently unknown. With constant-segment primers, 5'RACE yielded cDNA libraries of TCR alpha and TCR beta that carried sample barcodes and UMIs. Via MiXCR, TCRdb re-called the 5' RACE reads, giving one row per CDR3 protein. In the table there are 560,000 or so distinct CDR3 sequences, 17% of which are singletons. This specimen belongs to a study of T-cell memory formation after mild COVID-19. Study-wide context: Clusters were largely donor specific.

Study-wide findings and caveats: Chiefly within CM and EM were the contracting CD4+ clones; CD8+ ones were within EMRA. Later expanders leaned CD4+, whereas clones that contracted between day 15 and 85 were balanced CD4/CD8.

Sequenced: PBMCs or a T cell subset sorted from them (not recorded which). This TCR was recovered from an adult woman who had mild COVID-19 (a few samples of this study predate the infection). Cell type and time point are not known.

For the CDR3, the DNA is TGCAGCGTCCAGGGGGTCACGAACACCGGGGAGCTGTTTTTT. Translating gives CSVQGVTNTGELFF. The chain joins TRBV29-1 to TRBJ2-2; 7 positions agree with TRBD1. Germline CDR1 and CDR2: SQVTM and ANQGSEA. With 6 bases clipped from V and 0 bases from J, the junction kept 4 bases outside the gene matches. There are 14 residues in the CDR3.